One sample yielded the 12 T cell receptor beta chains listed below, sequenced in a study of T cells in tuberculosis (dated by TCRdb to 2016 to 2019). Thawed, overnight-rested PBMC were stained with GMM-loaded CD1B tetramer, a Live/Dead dye and anti-CD3, then sorted on a FACS Aria II. C32 glucose monomycolate purified from Rhodococcus equi was loaded onto CD1B tetramers. Library prep was done by the immunoSEQ multiplex PCR assay. As stored in TCRdb, this immuneACCESS dataset retains in-frame rearrangements with V and J assigned. A fraction of the clones does not appear; measured against another copy, unresolved V genes explain less than half of the discrepancy, and the remainder lacks a known reason. The sample table shows 70,000 to 95,000 clones, and approximately 91% are seen once. The ten most abundant clones make up 1.5% to 2% of the sample. Sequenced: CD1b-GMM tetramer-negative cells sorted from PBMCs. The sample's cell subset or site label, decoded: T cells not binding CD1B-GMM tetramer, sorted from same donor. The receptors shown here come from an adult woman with latent tuberculosis.

The rearrangement uses TRBV28 and TRBJ2-2, with D possibly matching TRBD2 (6 bases). Germline values: CDR1 MDHEN, CDR2 SYDVKM. This CDR3 is 11 amino acids long. Trimming pared 8 bases from V and 6 bases from J, leaving 7 bases between. The CDR3 protein is CASRRAGELFF. In DNA form, the CDR3 reads TGTGCCAGCCGGAGGGCCGGGGAGCTGTTTTTT.

The V and J genes are TRBV19 and TRBJ2-2; 7 positions match TRBD1. This CDR3 is built from 14 residues. Germline V gene lookup returns CDR1 LNHDA and CDR2 SQIVND (reference sequence). Trimming took 9 bases from V and 4 from J; bases not matched to a gene: 8. CDR3 protein: CASQDRAATGELFF. DNA for the CDR3: TGTGCCAGCCAAGACAGGGCGGCCACCGGGGAGCTGTTTTTT.

This clone came up a few times. CDR3 in DNA: TGTGCCAGCAGCAGAGGACAGGGATACACCGGGGAGCTGTTTTTT. It yields the protein CASSRGQGYTGELFF. This sequence joins TRBV6-1 and TRBJ2-2; 8 nucleotides line up with TRBD1. The V gene's germline CDR1 is MNHNS and CDR2 SASEGT. CDR3 length equals 15 residues. Trimming cost V 6 bases and J 3 bases; bases outside gene matches: 6.

The chain uses TRBV11-2 and TRBJ2-3; 10 bases fit TRBD2. The CDR3 has 17 residues. The germline CDR1 and CDR2 sequences are SGHAT and FQNNGV. The junction had 11 bases not matched to a gene; V was cut back by 2 bases and J by 6 bases. The chain's CDR3 is CASSLPQRGGELDTQYF. The DNA for the CDR3 is TGTGCCAGCAGCTTACCCCAGCGGGGGGGCGAGTTGGATACGCAGTATTTT.

J is TRBJ2-1 and V is TRBV29-1; D might be TRBD1 (5 bases). The V end was cut by 1 base, the J end by 7 bases, with 11 bases between. Germline assignment: CDR1 SQVTM and CDR2 ANQGSEA. The CDR3 extends over 13 amino acids. The CDR3 bases are TGCAGCGTTGAAGGGACAAATATAAATGAGCAGTTCTTC. It codes for CSVEGTNINEQFF.

The genes are TRBV7-2 and TRBJ1-5, with 7 positions matching TRBD1. Germline CDR1 is SGHTA and CDR2 is FQGNSA. V shed 5 bases, J shed 2 bases, and the junction held 3 bases outside the gene matches. The length of the CDR3 is 14 residues. CDR3: CASSPTGGNQPQHF. In DNA form, the CDR3 reads TGTGCCAGCAGCCCCACAGGGGGCAATCAGCCCCAGCATTTT.

This clone was counted between two and nine times. The V gene is TRBV28, the J gene TRBJ2-5; maybe TRBD2 (5 bases). The CDR3 consists of 12 residues. The V end lost 7 bases, the J end lost 5 bases, and 11 bases lay between the germline ends. The germline gives CDR1 MDHEN, CDR2 SYDVKM. The CDR3 loop is CASNPGGETQYF. The CDR3, as DNA: TGTGCCAGCAACCCCGGCGGGGAGACCCAGTACTTC.

V gene TRBV4-2 combines with J gene TRBJ2-7; 9 nucleotides line up with TRBD1. V shed 1 base and J 3 bases; nucleotides not matched to a gene: 4. CDR1 is LGHNA, CDR2 YNFKEQ, per germline. This CDR3 spans 15 amino acids. CDR3 DNA: TGTGCCAGCAGCCAAGTGGGACAGGGAGACTACGAGCAGTACTTC. This translates into CASSQVGQGDYEQYF.

The V call is TRBV7-2, the J call TRBJ1-2; tentative D call: TRBD1 (6 bases). V was cut by 5 bases and J by 8 bases, with 27 bases left in between. The CDR3 is 17 amino acids. CDR1 SGHTA and CDR2 FQGNSA come from the germline V gene. In DNA form, the CDR3 reads TGTGCCAGCAGCCAGGGCTGGGCAGGGGAGCGATCTCGGGGCTACACCTTC. Amino acids: CASSQGWAGERSRGYTF.

This sequence joins TRBV5-1 and TRBJ1-3, with D possibly being TRBD1 (6 bases). CDR3 length equals 21 residues. Germline CDR1 SGHRS, CDR2 YFSETQ. Trimming left V 1 base short and J 0 bases short, with 26 bases between. This CDR3 is CASSLTGLAGETGRSGNTIYF. CDR3 bases: TGCGCCAGCAGCTTGACGGGGCTGGCCGGGGAGACAGGTCGCTCTGGAAACACCATATATTTT.

The chain employs TRBV27 and TRBJ1-1; no firm D call. The CDR3 covers 13 residues. Per the germline V gene, CDR1 is MNHEY and CDR2 is SMNVEV (reference sequence). The V end lost 7 bases, the J end lost 3 bases, and 12 bases lay between the germline ends. The CDR3 DNA is TGTGCCAGCAAGCGGGCTGGGGACACTGAAGCTTTCTTT. Translation: CASKRAGDTEAFF.

The V call is TRBV28, the J call TRBJ1-2; TRBD1 is a possible D gene (6 bases). V was trimmed by 5 bases and J by 1 base, leaving 14 bases between them. CDR3 length equals 15 residues. Germline V gene sequence: CDR1 MDHEN, CDR2 SYDVKM. The CDR3 region is CASSLQGSFNYGYTF. DNA for the CDR3: TGTGCCAGCAGTCTACAGGGATCCTTTAACTATGGCTACACCTTC.